These 16 T cell receptor beta chains were all obtained from the same sample, sequenced in a study of cytomegalovirus exposure and HLA in healthy donors. The study ran its PCR with 60 Vbeta and 13 Jbeta primers. Sequencing was performed with immunoSEQ multiplex PCR; in TCRdb, only in-frame clones are kept and a portion is missing. The sample table includes 100,000 to 150,000 clones. Sequenced material: PBMCs. The receptor set was obtained from a woman in her forties in good health and CMV-seropositive.

The rearrangement uses TRBV7-2 and TRBJ1-5; the D gene is possibly TRBD1 (6 bases). The ends were cut back, 2 bases at V and 5 bases at J, with 13 bases in the middle. Germline lookup yields CDR1 SGHTA and CDR2 FQGNSA. The CDR3 spans 15 residues. The CDR3 coding sequence is TGTGCCAGCAGCTTATTTCAGGGGCGGGATCAGCCCCAGCATTTT. Translated, it gives CASSLFQGRDQPQHF.

The chain links TRBV4-3 to TRBJ2-7; TRBD2 matches at 10 bases. CDR3 length: 18 amino acids. Unmatched junction bases numbered 11, after V lost 1 base and J lost 2 bases. Per germline, CDR1 LGHNA and CDR2 YSLEER. This CDR3 is CASSQGLAGSPTTYEQYF. The CDR3 bases are TGCGCCAGCAGCCAAGGACTAGCGGGTTCACCTACAACCTACGAGCAGTACTTC.

The chain joins TRBV5-4 to TRBJ2-2, with D maybe TRBD1 (6 bases). V lost 5 bases and J 7 bases, leaving 12 bases between the germline ends. The CDR3 is made up of 13 amino acids. CDR1 SGHNT and CDR2 YYREEE come from the germline V gene (reference sequence). CDR3 amino acids: CASSTQGIGELFF. DNA of the CDR3: TGTGCCAGCAGTACCCAGGGGATCGGGGAGCTGTTTTTT.

This chain links TRBV21-1 with TRBJ2-1; the table's D call, TRBD2, has no DNA check behind it. TRBV21-1 represents a pseudogene. This CDR3 spans 16 amino acids. This chain's CDR3 is CASMGGLAGFIDEQFF. In DNA, the CDR3 is TGTGCCAGCATGGGGGGACTAGCGGGATTTATAGATGAGCAGTTCTTC.

This chain links TRBV6-5 with TRBJ2-5; D not certain. V was trimmed by 4 bases and J by 2 bases, leaving 8 bases between them. The CDR3 runs to 13 residues. The germline V gene has CDR1 MNHEY and CDR2 SVGAGI. In DNA form, the CDR3 reads TGTGCCAGCAGTTTACTTAGACAAGAGACCCAGTACTTC. Translation gives CASSLLRQETQYF.

The V and J genes are TRBV7-2 and TRBJ2-7; unclear D gene. Germline CDR1 SGHTA, CDR2 FQGNSA. Deletions cut 4 bases from V and 4 bases from J, with 5 bases between. The CDR3 contains 11 residues. CDR3 nucleotides: TGTGCCAGCAGCTCCACATACGAGCAGTACTTC. Protein sequence: CASSSTYEQYF. Based on the CDR3 plus reference TRBV7-2 and TRBJ2-7, the full variable domain is GAGVSQSPSNKVTEKGKDVELRCDPISGHTALYWYRQSLGQGLEFLIYFQGNSAPDKSGLPSDRFSAERTGGSVSTLTIQRTQQEDSAVYLCASSSTYEQYFGPGTRLTVT.

This sequence joins TRBV28 and TRBJ1-5; 7 nucleotides agree with TRBD1. Trimming took 8 bases from V and 4 from J; bases not matched to a gene: 11. Germline lookup yields CDR1 MDHEN and CDR2 SYDVKM. This CDR3 has 15 amino acids. The CDR3 sequence is CASFFGTGENQPQHF. The CDR3 DNA follows: TGTGCCAGCTTTTTTGGCACAGGGGAAAATCAGCCCCAGCATTTT.

The rearrangement uses TRBV7-8 and TRBJ1-1; D remains ambiguous. The CDR3 runs to 18 residues. CDR1 SGHVS and CDR2 FQNEAQ come from the germline V gene. V gave up 1 base and J gave up 0 bases, with 18 bases separating them. The DNA for the CDR3 is TGTGCCAGCAGCTTAGGGGGTTGGGAGGACCACATGAACACTGAAGCTTTCTTT. Protein product: CASSLGGWEDHMNTEAFF.

About this clone itself: The final CDR3 position lacks the conserved phenylalanine or tryptophan, pointing to a likely read error. The chain has TRBV7-8 and TRBJ1-5, with a tentative D call TRBD1 (6 bases). Germline CDR1 reads SGHVS; CDR2 reads FQNEAQ. This CDR3 has 15 residues. V lost 1 base, J lost 3 bases, and 10 bases lay in between. The CDR3 DNA reads as TGTGCCAGCAGCTTAGATCAGGGGAACAATCAGCCCCAGCATTCT. Amino acids: CASSLDQGNNQPQHS.

The chain links TRBV19 to TRBJ2-7, with D tentatively TRBD2 (6 bases). V was pared by 1 base and J by 5 bases, with 12 bases between. CDR3 size: 14 residues. The germline CDR1 and CDR2 sequences are LNHDA and SQIVND (reference sequence). CDR3 sequence reads: CASSIGLARNEQYF. As DNA, the CDR3 is TGTGCCAGTAGTATAGGGCTAGCGAGGAACGAGCAGTACTTC.

The chain carries TRBV7-8 and TRBJ2-1, with 8 nucleotides matching TRBD2. This CDR3 contains 18 residues. With 2 bases clipped from V and 3 bases from J, the junction kept 12 bases outside the gene matches. Germline V gene lookup returns CDR1 SGHVS and CDR2 FQNEAQ. DNA of the CDR3: TGTGCCAGCAGCTTATCCCTGGCTAGCGGGCATCTCTACAATGAGCAGTTCTTC. It translates to CASSLSLASGHLYNEQFF.

J is TRBJ1-1 and V is TRBV19; 10 positions match TRBD1. Looked up from germline, CDR1 is LNHDA and CDR2 is SQIVND (reference sequence). This CDR3 has 16 residues. V was clipped by 7 bases and J by 3 bases; unmatched bases: 11. The CDR3 reads CASTPGQGLVDTEAFF. In nucleotides, the CDR3 is TGTGCCAGTACCCCGGGACAGGGGCTCGTGGACACTGAAGCTTTCTTT.

As DNA, the CDR3 is TGTGCCATCCCCCTAACCGCCTCCGGACAGGGGTTGGATGGCTACACCTTC. It codes for CAIPLTASGQGLDGYTF. The V and J genes are TRBV10-3 and TRBJ1-2, with 9 bases matching TRBD1. The V segment lost 8 bases and the J segment 6 bases; nucleotides outside the gene matches: 19. Germline V CDR1 and CDR2: ENHRY, SYGVKD. This CDR3 spans 17 amino acids.

The J gene is TRBJ1-4, the V gene TRBV4-1; no firm D call. The CDR3 covers 15 residues. Germline loops: CDR1 MGHRA, CDR2 YSYEKL. The V end lost 1 base, the J end lost 3 bases, and 9 bases lay between the germline ends. CDR3 amino acids: CASSQGGRANEKLFF. As DNA, the CDR3 is TGCGCCAGCAGCCAAGGAGGGCGGGCTAATGAAAAACTGTTTTTT.

The chain uses TRBV7-3 and TRBJ2-3; 9 bases are shared with TRBD2. The V segment lost 4 bases and the J segment 2 bases; nucleotides outside the gene matches: 7. The CDR3 extends over 16 amino acids. Germline V gives CDR1 SGHTA, CDR2 FQGTGA. The CDR3 spells CASSSGLAANTDTQYF. CDR3 nucleotides: TGTGCCAGCAGCTCGGGACTAGCTGCTAACACAGATACGCAGTATTTT.

The CDR3: CSTQVEAGNTIYF. CDR3 in DNA: TGCAGCACCCAAGTGGAGGCAGGAAACACCATATATTTT. V is TRBV29-1 and J is TRBJ1-3; no firm D call. CDR3 length: 13 amino acids. Trimming pared 8 bases from V and 4 bases from J, leaving 15 bases between. Per germline, CDR1 SQVTM and CDR2 ANQGSEA.